The sequence of this T cell receptor (beta chain) was determined in a study of T cells in Graves' hyperthyroidism and ophthalmopathy. Points from the study as a whole: Separation of ophthalmopathy from stable hyperthyroidism was achieved by a 13 V-J model.

This clonotype has a count of ten or more. Its antigen remains unknown. The V and J ends lost 5 bases and 5 bases respectively, with 26 bases between them. The CDR3 is made up of 18 amino acids. In germline, CDR1 is SGHTA, CDR2 FQGNSA. The authors deemed Graves' hyperthyroidism stable absent ophthalmopathy progression within 18 months. Every diagnosis used clinical symptoms, serum thyroxine and TRAb, thyroid ultrasound and orbital computed tomography. Amplification of TCR beta CDR3 regions used RNA as the template. The HTBI primer set was used in a first-round RT-PCR of the TCR CDR3. TCRdb called the multiplex PCR reads again in MiXCR, with one record for every CDR3 protein. The sample lists roughly 570,000 distinct CDR3 sequences; more than 15% were seen once.

This TCR was sampled from a woman in her thirties with Graves' hyperthyroidism. The sequencing input was blood. The chain has TRBV7-2 and TRBJ2-3; D is unclear. CDR3 amino acids: CASSQNMGWANRRDTQYF. Written as DNA, the CDR3 is TGTGCCAGCAGCCAAAATATGGGCTGGGCTAATAGGAGAGATACGCAGTATTTT.